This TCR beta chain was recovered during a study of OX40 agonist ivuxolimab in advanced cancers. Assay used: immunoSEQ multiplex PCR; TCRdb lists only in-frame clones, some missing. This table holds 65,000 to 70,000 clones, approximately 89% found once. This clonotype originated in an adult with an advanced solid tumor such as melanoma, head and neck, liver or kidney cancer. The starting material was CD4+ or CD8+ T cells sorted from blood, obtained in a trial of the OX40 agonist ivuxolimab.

The CDR3 region has the DNA TGTGCCAGCAGCCAAGGGATGACCCATGGCTACACCTTC. Amino acids: CASSQGMTHGYTF. The rearrangement uses TRBV14 and TRBJ1-2; unclear D gene. The germline gives CDR1 SGHDN, CDR2 FVKESK. The CDR3 length is 13 residues. Trimming left V 1 base short and J 6 bases short, with 9 bases between.